These T cell receptor beta chains were read from a single sample in a study. Each CDR3 protein is one row after TCRdb ran MiXCR on the 5' RACE reads. The data show some 8,700 distinct CDR3 sequences, 15% to 20% seen once. The source material was memory CD4+ T cells sorted from blood. These receptors came from a female donor with breast cancer. The CDR3 runs from the conserved cysteine through the conserved F or W. Fields, in order: J gene, D gene, V gene, clone size, CDR3 length, CDR3 DNA, CDR3 protein. The D gene is left open where the match is weak. Clone size is given for some rows only: seen once, a few or many times, or a class if the clone is expanded.

j_call: TRBJ2-5; d_call: TRBD2; v_call: TRBV20-1; clone_size: medium-sized; cdr3_length: 17; cdr3_nt: TGCAGTGCTAGAGCCGGGGCGGAACTAGCGGGAGCGGTGACCCAGTACTTC; cdr3_aa: CSARAGAELAGAVTQYF
j_call: TRBJ2-1; d_call: TRBD2; v_call: TRBV5-1; clone_size: medium-sized; cdr3_length: 15; cdr3_nt: TGCGCCAGCAGCCCGACTAGCGGGCAATTAAATGAGCAGTTCTTC; cdr3_aa: CASSPTSGQLNEQFF
j_call: TRBJ2-5; d_call: NA; v_call: TRBV5-1; clone_size: medium-sized; cdr3_length: 15; cdr3_nt: TGCGCCAGCAGCGTCAGAAGCGGAAAAGAAGAGACCCAGTACTTC; cdr3_aa: CASSVRSGKEETQYF
j_call: TRBJ2-2; d_call: NA; v_call: TRBV9; clone_size: many; cdr3_length: 16; cdr3_nt: TGTGCCAGCAGCGTAGTTCGGGAACAGACGACCGGGGAGCTGTTTTTT; cdr3_aa: CASSVVREQTTGELFF
j_call: TRBJ2-1; d_call: NA; v_call: TRBV20-1; clone_size: medium-sized; cdr3_length: 13; cdr3_nt: TGCAGTGCTAGAATGCCAGAATACAATGAGCAGTTCTTC; cdr3_aa: CSARMPEYNEQFF
j_call: TRBJ2-3; d_call: NA; v_call: TRBV7-6; clone_size: many; cdr3_length: 16; cdr3_nt: TGTGCCAGCAGCCTAGGGTCCAGCGGGAGCACAGATACGCAGTATTTT; cdr3_aa: CASSLGSSGSTDTQYF
j_call: TRBJ1-5; d_call: NA; v_call: TRBV18; clone_size: medium-sized; cdr3_length: 14; cdr3_nt: TGTGCCAGCTCACCCTACGGGGGCGTCGAGCCCCAGCATTTT; cdr3_aa: CASSPYGGVEPQHF
j_call: TRBJ2-4; d_call: TRBD2; v_call: TRBV7-8; clone_size: medium-sized; cdr3_length: 20; cdr3_nt: TGTGCCAGCAGCTTAGAGGTGCTGGAGCGGGAGGGCTTGGCCAAAAACATTCAGTACTTC; cdr3_aa: CASSLEVLEREGLAKNIQYF
j_call: TRBJ1-2; d_call: NA; v_call: TRBV20-1; clone_size: NA; cdr3_length: 11; cdr3_nt: TGCAGCCGCTACGGTGACTGTGGCTACACCTTC; cdr3_aa: CSRYGDCGYTF
j_call: TRBJ2-3; d_call: NA; v_call: TRBV7-2; clone_size: medium-sized; cdr3_length: 14; cdr3_nt: TGTGCCAGCAGCTTATCCGCTAGCACAGATACGCAGTATTTT; cdr3_aa: CASSLSASTDTQYF
j_call: TRBJ1-2; d_call: NA; v_call: TRBV4-1; clone_size: medium-sized; cdr3_length: 15; cdr3_nt: TGCGCCAGCAGCCAAACCCCGGGACAAAACTATGGCTACACCTTC; cdr3_aa: CASSQTPGQNYGYTF
j_call: TRBJ2-1; d_call: NA; v_call: TRBV2; clone_size: many; cdr3_length: 14; cdr3_nt: TGTGCCAGCAGTCCCCTAGGTGGCGGCAATGAGCAGTTCTTC; cdr3_aa: CASSPLGGGNEQFF
j_call: TRBJ2-1; d_call: NA; v_call: TRBV5-1; clone_size: medium-sized; cdr3_length: 15; cdr3_nt: TGCGCCAGCAACCAAGAGGGGAGCTCCTACAATGAGCAGTTCTTC; cdr3_aa: CASNQEGSSYNEQFF
j_call: TRBJ1-1; d_call: NA; v_call: TRBV15; clone_size: NA; cdr3_length: 15; cdr3_nt: TGTGCCACCAGCAGAGATAAGGGGGGCCAGGCTGAAGCTTTCTTT; cdr3_aa: CATSRDKGGQAEAFF
j_call: TRBJ2-3; d_call: NA; v_call: TRBV7-2; clone_size: many; cdr3_length: 12; cdr3_nt: TGTGCCAGCAGCTCCTTGGGGGATACGCAGTATTTT; cdr3_aa: CASSSLGDTQYF
j_call: TRBJ1-6; d_call: NA; v_call: TRBV27; clone_size: medium-sized; cdr3_length: 14; cdr3_nt: TGTGCCAGCACCCAACTAACGGGTGTATCACCCCTCCACTTT; cdr3_aa: CASTQLTGVSPLHF
j_call: TRBJ2-3; d_call: NA; v_call: TRBV4-3; clone_size: medium-sized; cdr3_length: 16; cdr3_nt: TGCGCCAGCAGCCAAGAAAGGGGGAAGGGGCACGATACGCAGTATTTT; cdr3_aa: CASSQERGKGHDTQYF
j_call: TRBJ2-5; d_call: TRBD2; v_call: TRBV5-1; clone_size: once; cdr3_length: 17; cdr3_nt: TGCGCCAGCAGCTGGGAAGCTAGCGGGGGTCGGGTAGAGACCCAGTACTTC; cdr3_aa: CASSWEASGGRVETQYF
j_call: TRBJ2-1; d_call: TRBD2; v_call: TRBV7-2; clone_size: medium-sized; cdr3_length: 15; cdr3_nt: TGTGCCAGCAGCCCCACTAGCGTTTCCTACAATGAGCAGTTCTTC; cdr3_aa: CASSPTSVSYNEQFF
j_call: TRBJ2-5; d_call: NA; v_call: TRBV7-8; clone_size: medium-sized; cdr3_length: 13; cdr3_nt: TGTGCCAGCAGCTTAGTTGGGGGAGAGACCCAGTACTTC; cdr3_aa: CASSLVGGETQYF
j_call: TRBJ2-5; d_call: TRBD2; v_call: TRBV20-1; clone_size: medium-sized; cdr3_length: 14; cdr3_nt: TGCAGTGGCCGAACGGGGGGGCCCCAAGAGACCCAGTACTTC; cdr3_aa: CSGRTGGPQETQYF
j_call: TRBJ1-2; d_call: TRBD1; v_call: TRBV9; clone_size: many; cdr3_length: 14; cdr3_nt: TGTGCCAGCAGCCCCCAGACAGGGGCCTATGGCTACACCTTC; cdr3_aa: CASSPQTGAYGYTF
j_call: TRBJ1-1; d_call: TRBD1; v_call: TRBV15; clone_size: medium-sized; cdr3_length: 13; cdr3_nt: TGTGCCACCAGCAAGACAGGGCGCGGCGAAGCTTTCTTT; cdr3_aa: CATSKTGRGEAFF
j_call: TRBJ2-6; d_call: NA; v_call: TRBV28; clone_size: NA; cdr3_length: 13; cdr3_nt: TGTGCCAGCGGACAGTCCGGGGCCAACGTCCTGACTTTC; cdr3_aa: CASGQSGANVLTF
j_call: TRBJ2-3; d_call: TRBD2; v_call: TRBV5-1; clone_size: medium-sized; cdr3_length: 16; cdr3_nt: TGCGCCAGCAGCTTGGCGCTAGCGGGAGTAATAGATACGCAGTATTTT; cdr3_aa: CASSLALAGVIDTQYF
j_call: TRBJ2-3; d_call: NA; v_call: TRBV2; clone_size: many; cdr3_length: 12; cdr3_nt: TGTGCCAGCAGTTACTTCGAAGATACGCAGTATTTT; cdr3_aa: CASSYFEDTQYF
j_call: TRBJ2-7; d_call: NA; v_call: TRBV20-1; clone_size: medium-sized; cdr3_length: 13; cdr3_nt: TGCAGTGCTCCACTACCCTCTTCCTACGAGCAGTACTTC; cdr3_aa: CSAPLPSSYEQYF
j_call: TRBJ1-1; d_call: NA; v_call: TRBV7-2; clone_size: NA; cdr3_length: 13; cdr3_nt: TGTGCCAGCAGCCGCGAGAGGGGGACTGAAGCTTTCTTT; cdr3_aa: CASSRERGTEAFF
j_call: TRBJ2-7; d_call: NA; v_call: TRBV7-9; clone_size: medium-sized; cdr3_length: 12; cdr3_nt: TGTGCCAGCAGCTTCATGACCTACGAGCAGTACTTC; cdr3_aa: CASSFMTYEQYF
j_call: TRBJ2-1; d_call: NA; v_call: TRBV3-1; clone_size: medium-sized; cdr3_length: 11; cdr3_nt: TGTGCCAGCAGCCAAGCCATTGAGCAGTTCTTC; cdr3_aa: CASSQAIEQFF
j_call: TRBJ2-5; d_call: TRBD2; v_call: TRBV7-2; clone_size: many; cdr3_length: 17; cdr3_nt: TGTGCCAGCAGCCCTGGAGTAGCGGGAGTGGGGGCTGAGACCCAGTACTTC; cdr3_aa: CASSPGVAGVGAETQYF